This T cell receptor (beta chain) originates from a study of blood T cells in healthy people across ages. Study conclusions and caveats: Getting older went along with TCR beta diversity per million T cells dropping roughly linearly.

On this clonotype: Its antigen is not known.

The use of a sample-barcoded 5' primer and a J-beta primer mix characterized a second PCR of roughly 7 to 11 cycles. Per-sample output comprised a minimum of 3 million paired-end reads containing CDR3. Via MiXCR, TCRdb re-called the 5' RACE reads, giving one row per CDR3 protein. The sample shows 1.2 million to 1.5 million distinct CDR3 sequences, approximately 59% of them seen only once. The germline V and J ends were trimmed by 0 bases and 6 bases, with 12 bases remaining between them. This CDR3 region has 14 residues. Germline V gene sequence: CDR1 SGDLS, CDR2 YYNGEE. The rearrangement links TRBV9 to TRBJ1-1; D is ambiguous. Material: blood. This receptor was obtained from a man aged 18 to 29 in good health. The chain's CDR3 is CASSVAGGASEAFF. The CDR3 coding sequence is TGTGCCAGCAGCGTAGCGGGCGGAGCCTCTGAAGCTTTCTTT.